The rows below give T cell receptor beta chains drawn from one sample of a study of blood T cell repertoires in COVID-19. Profiled with immunoSEQ multiplex PCR; TCRdb holds only in-frame clones, not every one. In the table there are hundreds of thousands of clones, around four fifths of which are singletons. Material: peripheral blood. The source of these receptors is a woman at least 80 years old with active or convalescent COVID-19. CDR3s leave out the opening cysteine and the closing phenylalanine or tryptophan. Each record gives: V gene, CDR3 protein.

>TRBV3-1/TRBV3-2
ASSLAGGSYEQY
>TRBV11-3
ASSFRSWDRDDSPLH
>TRBV6-2/TRBV6-3
ASSYRVFKGYGYT
>TRBV21-1
ASSRRLAGAYEQY
>TRBV2
ASSERGISGNEQF
>TRBV4-1
ASSQDGPPTGVGDTEAF
>TRBV29-1
SVVESGGATDTQY
>TRBV4-3
ASSQDRRELF
>TRBV5-6
ASSLGTSRETFQETQY
>TRBV9
ASSATGLGEKLF
>TRBV11-3
ASSPGTREQY
>TRBV4-1
ASSQEKEGGRGYT
>TRBV2
ASDATGGADTGELF
>TRBV7-6
ASSLGSSPGGANVLT
>TRBV6-2/TRBV6-3
ASSYSRGDSNQPQH
>TRBV5-1
ASSLAGGETQY
>TRBV6-1
ASSGGLALAKNIQY
>TRBV5-4
ASRQTGDRRYT
>TRBV9
ASSVGGTGPSSGNTIY
>TRBV28
ASRQGGNSGNTIY
>TRBV5-8
ASSQASIILAGDEKLF
>TRBV7-2
ASSLGLAAGQETQY
>TRBV5-6
ASSRDRGGTSYT
>TRBV2
ASRDQGYNEQY
>TRBV4-1
ASSPSETSGFQETQY
>TRBV2
ASTQGGTVGEKLF
>TRBV9
ASSLLAAGLHSPLH
>TRBV7-2
ASSLGAGYNEQF
>TRBV6-1
ASSENRHRETQY
>TRBV5-6
ASSPRQGRRIYGYT
>TRBV5-1
ASSLEGSWETQY
>TRBV7-2
ASSLSHEQY
>TRBV28
ASSLPGFRYEQY
>TRBV4-2
ASSQALAGDEQF
>TRBV7-2
ASSSRQGRNTEAF
>TRBV5-1
ASSLGVGRTQY
>TRBV7-2
ASSPQGGQPQH
>TRBV19
ASKEGQETYGYT
>TRBV9
ASSSSGGYRETQY
>TRBV5-1
ASSSQGGTYNEQF
>TRBV11-2
ASSPTGGGNQPQH
>TRBV5-1
ASSLVLAGTGAGELF
>TRBV18
ASSPRSIDTQY
>TRBV5-4
ASTFGGSSYEQY
>TRBV30
AWSGGSLAGESETQY
>TRBV11-2
ASSLAGGGLMYEQF
>TRBV7-2
ASGGTGGLETQY
>TRBV7-2
ASSIPGGYT
>TRBV5-1
ASSTPQDNSPLH
>TRBV30
ACLQGQETQY
>TRBV4-3
ASSQGRGTEAF
>TRBV7-2
ASSFDSSSYEQY
>TRBV7-2
ASSRTRLYNEQF